This entry describes one TCR beta chain. What it binds is unknown. Germline V gives CDR1 SNHLY, CDR2 FYNNEI. This CDR3 comprises 13 residues. V shed 4 bases, J shed 6 bases, and the junction held 1 base outside the gene matches. The data are from a study of cytomegalovirus exposure and HLA in healthy donors. The study, taken as a whole, reports: Many donors shared some public TCRs, even though most TCR sequences were rare. Researchers reported that a few CMV-associated chains were confirmed in vitro as CMV antigen-specific. The study labeled fewer than 200 TCR beta chains cytomegalovirus-associated.

From the approximately 110-subject validation cohort, which was separate from the roughly 690-subject first cohort, the donors were drawn. Sequencing was performed with immunoSEQ multiplex PCR; in TCRdb, only in-frame clones are kept and a portion is missing. The data hold roughly 120,000 clones, with approximately 94% observed a single time. The clonotype was recovered from a woman aged 18 to 35 in good health and CMV-seronegative. The chain has TRBV2 and TRBJ1-5, with 9 positions matching TRBD1. The source material was PBMCs. As DNA, the CDR3 is TGTGCCAGCAGTGGACAGGGGGTTCAGCCCCAGCATTTT. Amino acid sequence: CASSGQGVQPQHF.